The present T cell receptor (beta chain) was sequenced within a study of blood T cells in healthy people across ages. To note about this clonotype: The antigen remains unidentified.

With a J-beta primer mix and a sample-barcoded 5' primer, a second PCR ran about 7 to 11 cycles. TCRdb analysed the 5' RACE reads with MiXCR anew, one entry per CDR3 protein. This table has about 720,000 distinct CDR3 sequences, about a fifth appearing once. Points from the study as a whole: Whereas aged donors had fewer naive CD4+ cells, long-lived donors had more of them and higher diversity. Using unsorted PBMCs precluded a conclusive naive versus antigen-experienced comparison.

Looked up from germline, CDR1 is SGHKS and CDR2 is YYEKEE (reference sequence). The CDR3 has 16 amino acids. The receptor comes from a man between 65 and 85 years old in good health. The chain has TRBV5-5 and TRBJ2-5; D is perhaps TRBD1 (5 bases). The J call could be wrong; TRBJ2-1 is a better fit for the DNA end. Sequencing input: blood. CDR3 coding DNA: TGTGCCAGCAGCTTGGTGTACCTAGTGGGGCTCGATGAGCAGTTCTTC. As protein: CASSLVYLVGLDEQFF.